This T cell receptor (beta chain) appears in the sequencing data of a study of PD-1 blockade in classical Hodgkin lymphoma. About the study: A 3 mg/kg intravenous dose of nivolumab was received by patients every 2 weeks.

TCRdb's copy holds only in-frame clones and misses some; the assay was immunoSEQ multiplex PCR. The data hold 4,000 to 5,000 clones, with 87% observed a single time. This clone showed up just once. Each patient relapsed following autologous stem cell transplantation, and prior brentuximab vedotin exposure differed. By magnetic negative selection, CD4+ T cells were purified from thawed PBMCs. The ends were cut back, 5 bases at V and 3 bases at J, with 9 bases in the middle. The germline CDR1 and CDR2 sequences are SGHRS and YFSETQ. The CDR3 sequence is 13 residues long. This sequence joins TRBV5-1 and TRBJ1-5; no definite D call. The starting material was CD4+ T cells from blood, obtained at baseline. The source is a human donor with classical Hodgkin lymphoma. CDR3 sequence: CASREAFNQPQHF. As DNA, the CDR3 is TGCGCCAGCAGGGAGGCGTTCAATCAGCCCCAGCATTTT.